This TCR beta chain was sequenced in a study of cytomegalovirus exposure and HLA in healthy donors. Study-level information: Roughly 180 million T cells yielded approximately 110 million unique TCR beta sequences in earlier analysis. Findings and caveats of the study: High sensitivity and specificity were reportedly achieved when the classifier diagnosed cytomegalovirus status.

The primer mix had 60 Vbeta and 13 Jbeta primers. As processed by the authors: An analysis that came later counted some 85 million unique TCR beta chains, 10 million to 12 million shared. Profiling relied on immunoSEQ multiplex PCR, and the TCRdb table lists in-frame clones only, not all of them. V and J calls and clone size follow that table, whereas D and trimming were derived from the DNA. Of under 200,000 clones in the sample, roughly 79% are singletons; the top ten hold about 1.9%. For this clone: Its specificity is unknown.

V dropped 4 bases and J dropped 6; count of bases not matched to a gene: 8. The germline V gene encodes CDR1 LNHNV and CDR2 YYDKDF (reference sequence). This CDR3 is built from 17 residues. This clonotype was obtained from a woman between 25 and 40 years old in good health and CMV-seropositive. Material: PBMCs. The chain couples TRBV15 to TRBJ2-2; the match to TRBD2 covers 13 bases. This chain's CDR3 is CATSIGTSGKVPGELFF. CDR3 nucleotide sequence: TGTGCCACCAGCATTGGGACTAGCGGGAAAGTTCCCGGGGAGCTGTTTTTT. Full variable domain (outside the CDR3, taken from reference TRBV15 and TRBJ2-2): DAMVIQNPRYQVTQFGKPVTLSCSQTLNHNVMYWYQQKSSQAPKLLFHYYDKDFNNEADTPDNFQSRRPNTSFCFLDIRSPGLGDTAMYLCATSIGTSGKVPGELFFGEGSRLTVL.